Sequencing of this T cell receptor (beta chain) was carried out in a study of CD8+ T cells in alopecia areata. The wider study: For 6 to 18 months, tofacitinib was taken, and 6 months off drug followed.

This clone showed up just a few times. This CDR3 region has 16 residues. Trimming stripped 4 bases from V and 2 bases from J, with 18 bases between. In germline, CDR1 is PRHDT, CDR2 FYEKMQ (reference sequence). Investigators isolated RNA and reverse transcribed it into cDNA to act as the sequencing template. Generated by immunoSEQ multiplex PCR, the TCRdb table keeps only in-frame clones and is missing some. This sample has 160,000 or so clones, with more than 45% found just once. Source: CD8+ T cells sorted from blood, taken at week 0. The V and J genes are TRBV13 and TRBJ2-7, with D perhaps matching TRBD1 (5 bases). This clonotype originated in a human donor with alopecia areata. The CDR3: CASSSKTVINPYEQYF. The CDR3, as DNA: TGTGCCAGCAGCTCCAAGACAGTTATTAATCCCTACGAGCAGTACTTC.